The 17 T cell receptor beta chains listed next were all sequenced from one sample in a study of post-analysis software for immune sequencing data. The library was made from cDNA and included unique molecular identifiers. Via MiXCR, TCRdb re-called the PCR reads, giving one row per CDR3 protein. The sample carries about 560,000 distinct CDR3 sequences, about 40% recorded once. Their antigen targets remain unknown. Study observations and caveats: Compared with controls, patients had more of about 5 TRBV segments, including TRBV5-6, TRBV5-1 and TRBV20-1.

Sample: blood. All receptors derive from a girl aged 5-17 years with multiple sclerosis.

The chain links TRBV7-2 to TRBJ2-3; no reliable D call. Trimming cost V 3 bases and J 8 bases, with 12 bases left between them. CDR1 and CDR2 from the germline V gene are SGHTA and FQGNSA. This CDR3 has 13 amino acids. The CDR3 nucleotides are TGTGCCAGCAGCTTGAACCTTGTGGGTACGCAGTATTTT. Protein: CASSLNLVGTQYF.

In this sample, this clonotype turned up a few times. The V gene is TRBV5-1, the J gene TRBJ2-1; D is possibly TRBD1 (7 bases). There are 15 residues in the CDR3. Trimming took off 4 bases at V and 6 bases at J, with 17 bases between the two ends. Per germline, CDR1 SGHRS and CDR2 YFSETQ. The CDR3 here is CASSLGGTASNEQFF. Written as DNA, the CDR3 is TGCGCCAGCAGCCTAGGGGGGACAGCCTCCAATGAGCAGTTCTTC.

The chain combines TRBV19 with TRBJ2-5; 10 bases match TRBD1. Trimming at V came to 9 bases and at J to 0 bases, leaving 10 bases not matched to a gene. Germline-derived CDR1 and CDR2 are LNHDA and SQIVND (reference sequence). The CDR3 extends over 16 amino acids. CDR3 bases: TGTGCCAGCTCAACGGGGGACAGGGGCCACCAAGAGACCCAGTACTTC. Encoded protein: CASSTGDRGHQETQYF.

CDR3 loop: CSAREQGLNEQYF. As DNA, the CDR3 is TGCAGTGCTAGGGAACAGGGTTTGAACGAGCAGTACTTC. The rearrangement uses TRBV20-1 and TRBJ2-5; D might be TRBD1 (6 bases). The J call is doubtful: the DNA matches TRBJ2-7 better. The V gene's germline CDR1 is DFQATT and CDR2 SNEGSKA (reference sequence). The CDR3 loop spans 13 amino acids.

V and J are TRBV5-6 and TRBJ2-3, with D possibly being TRBD2 (5 bases). Trimming removed 1 base from V and 0 bases from J, with 9 bases in between. The CDR3 covers 15 residues. Germline V gene sequence: CDR1 SGHDT, CDR2 YYEEEE. The CDR3 region is CASSLWSGSTDTQYF. The CDR3, as DNA: TGTGCCAGCAGCTTGTGGAGCGGTAGCACAGATACGCAGTATTTT.

The chain combines TRBV10-3 with TRBJ1-2; possibly TRBD1 for D (6 bases). Deletions cut 6 bases from V and 2 bases from J, with 19 bases between. Looked up from germline, CDR1 is ENHRY and CDR2 is SYGVKD. This CDR3 has 16 residues. The CDR3 spells CAISQDSRITNYGYTF. The CDR3, as DNA: TGTGCCATCAGCCAGGACAGCAGGATCACCAACTATGGCTACACCTTC.

The V and J genes are TRBV9 and TRBJ1-2; 10 bases map to TRBD1. Germline V gene data show CDR1 as SGDLS and CDR2 as YYNGEE. This CDR3 has 17 residues. V was pared by 3 bases and J by 0 bases, with 8 bases of the junction left unmatched. The chain's CDR3 is CASSEGGQGPSNYGYTF. The CDR3 DNA reads as TGTGCCAGCAGCGAGGGGGGACAGGGGCCTTCTAACTATGGCTACACCTTC.

This clonotype was counted between two and nine times. The CDR3 DNA follows: TGTGCCAGCAGTTACTGGAGCGAGCAGTACTTC. This gives the protein CASSYWSEQYF. The gene calls are TRBV6-2 or TRBV6-3 and TRBJ2-7; the D is unclear. The length of the CDR3 is 11 residues. Per the germline V gene, CDR1 is MNHEY and CDR2 is SVGEGT. V was cut by 1 base and J by 6 bases, with 4 bases left in between.

The chain carries TRBV12-3 or TRBV12-4 and TRBJ1-5; D is ambiguous. This CDR3 has 14 amino acids. Trimming removed 7 bases from V and 3 bases from J, with 13 bases in between. The CDR3 spells CASTRSGYNQPQHF. For the CDR3, the DNA is TGTGCCAGCACAAGAAGTGGGTACAATCAGCCCCAGCATTTT.

This clonotype was seen more than once but under ten times. This chain links TRBV5-1 with TRBJ2-7, with 9 nucleotides matching TRBD1. Per germline, CDR1 SGHRS and CDR2 YFSETQ. The V and J ends lost 1 base and 6 bases, in that order; junction bases with no gene match: 5. The CDR3 has 14 residues. DNA for the CDR3: TGCGCCAGCAGCTTGACAGGGGGCCTGGGCGAGCAGTACTTC. Amino acid sequence: CASSLTGGLGEQYF. Variable domain in full (rest from reference TRBV5-1 and TRBJ2-7): KAGVTQTPRYLIKTRGQQVTLSCSPISGHRSVSWYQQTPGQGLQFLFEYFSETQRNKGNFPGRFSGRQFSNSRSEMNVSTLELGDSALYLCASSLTGGLGEQYFGPGTRLTVT.

The CDR3 region is CASSPVVRGGYGYTF. CDR3 in DNA: TGCGCCAGCAGCCCGGTCGTTCGGGGCGGCTATGGCTACACCTTC. This chain uses TRBV5-1 with TRBJ1-2; maybe TRBD1 (5 bases). Germline CDR1 is SGHRS and CDR2 is YFSETQ. Trimming cost V 4 bases and J 4 bases, with 17 bases left between them. The CDR3 loop spans 15 amino acids.

The rearrangement links TRBV6-5 to TRBJ1-2; D remains ambiguous. The CDR3 is 14 amino acids. From germline, CDR1 is MNHEY and CDR2 SVGAGI. Trimming removed 4 bases at V and 4 bases at J, with 13 bases between. The CDR3 region has the DNA TGTGCCAGCAGTTCGCACGGAGGTAGCTATGGCTACACCTTC. Translated, it gives CASSSHGGSYGYTF.

For this clonotype: At one boundary the junction diverges from the germline segment, which might be a read error. The chain links TRBV12-3 or TRBV12-4 to TRBJ2-3, with TRBD2 matching 16 bases. The CDR3 consists of 17 residues. CDR3 DNA sequence: TGTGCCAGCAGGGGGACTAGCGGGAGGGCTTGGTCAGATGCGCAATATTTT. It codes for CASRGTSGRAWSDAQYF.

J is TRBJ1-2 and V is TRBV12-3 or TRBV12-4, with D possibly being TRBD1 (5 bases). The CDR3 loop spans 14 amino acids. V was shortened by 2 bases and J by 7 bases, with 14 bases between the two germline ends. The CDR3 region is CASSLWGTAGGYTF. In nucleotides, the CDR3 is TGTGCCAGCAGTTTATGGGGGACGGCGGGTGGCTACACCTTC.

This clonotype was found a few times. This chain links TRBV7-2 with TRBJ1-2; possibly TRBD1 for D (5 bases). Trimming stripped 4 bases from V and 2 bases from J, with 17 bases between. The length of the CDR3 is 16 residues. Germline lookup yields CDR1 SGHTA and CDR2 FQGNSA. CDR3 nucleotides: TGTGCCAGCAGCTCGTGGGGCGGGGAAGGAAACTATGGCTACACCTTC. Translating it yields CASSSWGGEGNYGYTF.

This chain links TRBV6-1 with TRBJ2-5; D perhaps matches TRBD2 (6 bases). V dropped 7 bases and J dropped 3 bases, with 27 bases sitting between them. This CDR3 comprises 18 residues. Germline lookup yields CDR1 MNHNS and CDR2 SASEGT. The CDR3 sequence: CASTETPQLVWGEETQYF. In nucleotides, the CDR3 is TGTGCCAGCACCGAGACCCCGCAGTTAGTTTGGGGGGAAGAGACCCAGTACTTC.

The rearrangement links TRBV18 to TRBJ1-2; D unclear. Looked up from germline, CDR1 is KGHSH and CDR2 is LQKENI. Between the trimmed V and J ends, which lost 0 bases and 4 bases, there was a span of 12 bases. The CDR3 loop spans 15 amino acids. The CDR3: CASSPPGSLGYGYTF. The DNA of the CDR3 is TGTGCCAGCTCACCACCCGGGTCGTTGGGCTATGGCTACACCTTC.